The 25 T cell receptor beta chains presented below share a single source sample, sequenced in a study of blood T cell repertoires in COVID-19. TCRdb's copy holds only in-frame clones and misses some; the assay was immunoSEQ multiplex PCR. The sample has over 150,000 clones, roughly 86% seen once. Sample: peripheral blood. The source of these receptors is a woman of 80 years or more with COVID-19, enrolled during active disease.

V gene TRBV3-1 (or the pseudogene TRBV3-2) combines with J gene TRBJ2-3, with a possible D match to TRBD2 (6 bases). V lost 1 base and J 9 bases, leaving 8 bases between the germline ends. The CDR3 has 12 amino acids. CDR1 is LGHDT and CDR2 is YNNKEL in the germline V gene (reference sequence). The CDR3 spells CASSQAGETQYF. CDR3 nucleotide sequence: TGTGCCAGCAGCCAAGCGGGAGAGACGCAGTATTTT.

The chain carries TRBV6-1 and TRBJ2-1; D is possibly TRBD2 (6 bases). V lost 2 bases and J 0 bases, leaving 8 bases between the germline ends. The CDR3 extends over 15 amino acids. Germline CDR1 and CDR2: MNHNS and SASEGT. The CDR3 DNA reads as TGTGCCAGCAGTGAATGGGGGGTCTCCTACAATGAGCAGTTCTTC. Translated, it gives CASSEWGVSYNEQFF.

The chain employs TRBV15 and TRBJ2-7, with TRBD1 matching 7 bases. Losses at the gene ends were 1 base for V and 5 bases for J; bases not matched to a gene: 5. The CDR3 runs to 14 residues. Germline V gives CDR1 LNHNV, CDR2 YYDKDF (reference sequence). DNA for the CDR3: TGTGCCACCAGCAGAGGGAACAGGGGCCACGAGCAGTACTTC. The encoded protein is CATSRGNRGHEQYF.

V gene TRBV27 combines with J gene TRBJ2-7; perhaps TRBD1 as D (5 bases). The germline CDR1 and CDR2 sequences are MNHEY and SMNVEV (reference sequence). V lost 0 bases and J lost 1, with 13 bases in between. This CDR3 is built from 16 residues. The CDR3 here is CASSLSRQGLSYEQYF. The CDR3 coding sequence is TGTGCCAGCAGTTTATCGAGGCAGGGCTTATCCTACGAGCAGTACTTC.

The chain links TRBV7-8 to TRBJ2-2; perhaps TRBD1 as D (6 bases). Deletions cut 7 bases from V and 6 bases from J, with 15 bases between. The germline gives CDR1 SGHVS, CDR2 FQNEAQ. The CDR3 spans 14 residues. The CDR3 here is CASNRQVDAGELFF. The DNA of the CDR3 is TGTGCCAGCAACCGACAGGTCGACGCCGGGGAGCTGTTTTTT.

This clone appeared a few times. The chain has TRBV27 and TRBJ2-7; 13 nucleotides agree with TRBD2. The CDR3 sequence is 17 residues long. The ends lost 10 bases at V and 0 bases at J; junction bases unmatched: 12. Per the germline V gene, CDR1 is MNHEY and CDR2 is SMNVEV (reference sequence). Here the CDR3 reads CATRLAGGSLSSYEQYF. CDR3 DNA: TGTGCCACCAGACTAGCGGGAGGATCCCTTAGCTCCTACGAGCAGTACTTC.

This sequence joins TRBV5-6 and TRBJ2-7, with D possibly TRBD1 on 5 matching bases. Germline CDR1 and CDR2: SGHDT and YYEEEE. V dropped 5 bases and J dropped 4 bases, with 16 bases sitting between them. The CDR3 is 14 residues long. The CDR3 reads CASRSRVRIYEQYF. The CDR3 DNA reads as TGTGCCAGCAGATCCAGGGTGAGAATTTACGAGCAGTACTTC.

The chain couples TRBV15 to TRBJ1-5, with 11 bases fitting TRBD1. The V segment lost 2 bases and the J segment 2 bases; nucleotides outside the gene matches: 2. The CDR3 length is 16 residues. The V gene's germline CDR1 is LNHNV and CDR2 YYDKDF (reference sequence). The CDR3 bases are TGTGCCACCAGCAGAAGGACAGGGGGCGGCAATCAGCCCCAGCATTTT. As protein: CATSRRTGGGNQPQHF. Looking up the rest from reference TRBV15 and TRBJ1-5 gives the full variable domain: DAMVIQNPRYQVTQFGKPVTLSCSQTLNHNVMYWYQQKSSQAPKLLFHYYDKDFNNEADTPDNFQSRRPNTSFCFLDIRSPGLGDTAMYLCATSRRTGGGNQPQHFGDGTRLSIL.

V is TRBV9 and J is TRBJ1-3; D gene uncertain. CDR1 SGDLS and CDR2 YYNGEE come from the germline V gene. The CDR3 has 13 residues. V was cut by 0 bases and J by 7 bases, with 8 bases left in between. Here the CDR3 reads CASSVEPENTIYF. CDR3 DNA: TGTGCCAGCAGCGTAGAACCGGAGAACACCATATATTTT.

This chain connects TRBV2 to TRBJ2-2; possibly TRBD1 for D (6 bases). Trimming removed 7 bases from V and 4 bases from J, with 16 bases in between. Germline CDR1 SNHLY, CDR2 FYNNEI. The CDR3 loop spans 15 amino acids. CDR3 bases: TGTGCCAGCAAGTCCGGGACAATCTCCACCGGGGAGCTGTTTTTT. Protein sequence: CASKSGTISTGELFF.

The V gene is TRBV19, the J gene TRBJ2-7, with TRBD2 matching 7 bases. Germline values: CDR1 LNHDA, CDR2 SQIVND (reference sequence). V dropped 3 bases and J dropped 6; count of bases not matched to a gene: 8. The CDR3 contains 14 residues. CDR3 protein: CASSILAGDGEQYF. The CDR3 DNA is TGTGCCAGTAGTATTCTGGCGGGGGACGGCGAGCAGTACTTC.

The rearrangement uses TRBV2 and TRBJ1-6; D call uncertain. The V gene's germline CDR1 is SNHLY and CDR2 FYNNEI. Trimming stripped 6 bases from V and 3 bases from J, with 6 bases between. The CDR3 has 13 residues. The chain's CDR3 is CASRESYNSPLHF. DNA for the CDR3: TGTGCCAGCAGGGAGAGCTATAATTCACCCCTCCACTTT.

V and J are TRBV18 and TRBJ1-1; 8 bases agree with TRBD1. This CDR3 spans 12 amino acids. V lost 6 bases and J lost 7; bases outside the gene matches: 4. Germline V gene sequence: CDR1 KGHSH, CDR2 LQKENI. In DNA form, the CDR3 reads TGTGCCAGCTCCGACAGGGGCGGTGAAGCTTTCTTT. It codes for CASSDRGGEAFF.

This chain links TRBV4-3 with TRBJ2-1, with D tentatively TRBD2 (6 bases). V was clipped by 1 base and J by 2 bases, with 12 bases between them. Germline V lookup: CDR1 LGHNA, CDR2 YSLEER. This CDR3 contains 16 residues. The CDR3 DNA reads as TGCGCCAGCAGCCAAGGGGGAGCGGGTGCCTACAATGAGCAGTTCTTC. Its translation is CASSQGGAGAYNEQFF.

The chain is built from TRBV15 and TRBJ2-1, with 10 bases lining up with TRBD2. The CDR3 is made up of 15 amino acids. The germline V gene has CDR1 LNHNV and CDR2 YYDKDF (reference sequence). With 2 bases clipped from V and 4 bases from J, the junction kept 2 bases outside the gene matches. DNA for the CDR3: TGTGCCACCAGCAGAAATAGCGGGGGGTACAATGAGCAGTTCTTC. This codes for CATSRNSGGYNEQFF.

This clone was detected only a few times. J is TRBJ2-7 and V is TRBV27; D may be TRBD2 (6 bases). Germline CDR1 reads MNHEY; CDR2 reads SMNVEV (reference sequence). This CDR3 region has 14 residues. Trimming took 6 bases from V and 0 from J, leaving 12 bases between them. DNA of the CDR3: TGTGCCAGCAGAGGGACTTTAAGCTCCTACGAGCAGTACTTC. It translates to CASRGTLSSYEQYF.

The CDR3 region is CATSDWGQGGGEQYF. The CDR3 DNA reads TGTGCCACCAGTGATTGGGGACAGGGGGGTGGAGAGCAGTACTTC. V is TRBV24-1 and J is TRBJ2-7, with 11 bases fitting TRBD1. The junction had 6 bases not matched to a gene; V was cut back by 2 bases and J by 7 bases. The germline gives CDR1 KGHDR, CDR2 SFDVKD. This CDR3 has 15 residues.

The rearrangement links TRBV19 to TRBJ2-1; 12 bases map to TRBD2. This CDR3 spans 16 amino acids. J lost 12 bases, V lost 9 bases, and 18 bases had no gene match. Germline V lookup: CDR1 LNHDA, CDR2 SQIVND (reference sequence). CDR3 loop: CASSTDGTSGLGGQFF. The CDR3 nucleotides are TGTGCCAGCTCAACCGACGGGACTAGCGGGCTGGGGGGGCAGTTCTTC.

The rearrangement joins TRBV19 to TRBJ2-1; 13 nucleotides align to TRBD2. The ends lost 4 bases at V and 0 bases at J; junction bases unmatched: 3. Germline V gene data show CDR1 as LNHDA and CDR2 as SQIVND (reference sequence). The CDR3 covers 17 residues. The CDR3 nucleotides are TGTGCCAGTAGTAAGACTAGCGGGAGGAGCTCCTACAATGAGCAGTTCTTC. This encodes CASSKTSGRSSYNEQFF.

The V gene is TRBV14, the J gene TRBJ2-2, with 8 bases matching TRBD1. Per the germline V gene, CDR1 is SGHDN and CDR2 is FVKESK. The CDR3 runs 16 residues. V shed 6 bases and J 1 base; nucleotides not matched to a gene: 7. This CDR3 is CASRDTGTGNTGELFF. The CDR3 nucleotides read TGTGCCAGCAGAGATACCGGGACAGGGAACACCGGGGAGCTGTTTTTT.

The chain uses TRBV11-1 and TRBJ2-3, with a weak D call TRBD1 (6 bases). V was pared by 2 bases and J by 4 bases, with 16 bases between. The germline V gene encodes CDR1 SGHAT and CDR2 FQDESV (reference sequence). The CDR3 runs 16 residues. The DNA for the CDR3 is TGTGCCAGCAGCTTAATCCCGGGACATACCGCAGATACGCAGTATTTT. Translated: CASSLIPGHTADTQYF. The full variable domain, in which reference TRBV11-1 and TRBJ2-3 provide the parts outside the CDR3, is EAEVAQSPRYKITEKSQAVAFWCDPISGHATLYWYRQILGQGPELLVQFQDESVVDDSQLPKDRFSAERLKGVDSTLKIQPAELGDSAMYLCASSLIPGHTADTQYFGPGTRLTVL.

The V gene is TRBV11-2, the J gene TRBJ1-5, with D tentatively TRBD1 (5 bases). This CDR3 contains 13 residues. V shed 6 bases and J shed 3 bases, with 9 bases lying between them. Germline CDR1 is SGHAT and CDR2 is FQNNGV. DNA for the CDR3: TGTGCCAGCAGTCCGGGGGTCAATCAGCCCCAGCATTTT. It translates to CASSPGVNQPQHF.

The rearrangement links TRBV6-6 to TRBJ1-5; 9 bases are a match to TRBD1. The CDR3 totals 16 residues. V trimming: 5 bases; J trimming: 0 bases; junction bases outside the gene matches: 5. From germline, CDR1 is MNHNY and CDR2 SVGAGI (reference sequence). This CDR3 is CASSHGTGISNQPQHF. The CDR3 nucleotides are TGTGCCAGCAGTCATGGGACAGGGATTAGCAATCAGCCCCAGCATTTT.

In regard to this clone: Within the sample, other DNA sequences also encode this same CDR3. V gene TRBV18 combines with J gene TRBJ2-7; 9 bases line up with TRBD1. Germline assignment: CDR1 KGHSH and CDR2 LQKENI. J lost 3 bases, V lost 6 bases, and 6 bases had no gene match. CDR3 size: 14 residues. The DNA of the CDR3 is TGTGCCAGCTCCACCGGGACAGGGCTCTACGAGCAGTACTTC. It encodes CASSTGTGLYEQYF.

Only a few counts were recorded for this clone. The chain joins TRBV6-2 or TRBV6-3 to TRBJ2-7, with TRBD2 identical over 7 bases. Trimming at V came to 5 bases and at J to 2 bases, leaving 9 bases not matched to a gene. This CDR3 has 15 amino acids. The germline V gene encodes CDR1 MNHEY and CDR2 SVGEGT. CDR3 coding DNA: TGTGCCAGCAGTGACCTCCAGCGGGAAGCCTACGAGCAGTACTTC. Its protein is CASSDLQREAYEQYF.